Sequencing of this T cell receptor (beta chain) was carried out in a study of T cell repertoires in cytomegalovirus infection. Study overall: Carrying CMV and the relevant HLA type showed in public TCR beta signatures. Study-wide findings and caveats: Predominance within the ex vivo response was attributable to HLA-C-restricted CMV-specific TCR beta clonotypes.

A note on this clonotype: The antigen is not known.

The V gene's germline CDR1 is SGHDT and CDR2 YYEEEE. Trimming pared 0 bases from V and 8 bases from J, leaving 11 bases between. The length of the CDR3 is 13 residues. From the reads, TCRdb called clonotypes with MiXCR, one entry per CDR3 protein. The sample contains some 130,000 distinct CDR3 sequences, 20% to 30% of which appear only once. Sequenced material: PBMCs, sequenced either directly or after in vitro stimulation (not recorded which). V is TRBV5-6 and J is TRBJ1-2, with a weak D call TRBD1 (6 bases). The TCR originated in a human donor in good health (CMV status not recorded). Some clones in this sample may be carry-over from other donors' samples. The CDR3 sequence is CASSLAYRDGYTF. The DNA of the CDR3 is TGTGCCAGCAGCTTGGCATACAGGGACGGCTACACCTTC.